A selection of T cell receptor beta chains follows, all from one sample in a study of cytomegalovirus exposure and HLA in healthy donors. Libraries were prepared by immunoSEQ multiplex PCR; TCRdb keeps only in-frame clonotypes and omits some of them. There are 150,000 to 200,000 clones in the sample; around two thirds occur only once, and 10% lies in the top ten. Sequencing was performed on PBMCs. These receptors all come from a young man in good health and CMV-seropositive. CDR3s include the opening cysteine and the closing phenylalanine or tryptophan. The D gene is left open where the match is weak. Clone size is given for some rows only: seen once, a few or many times, or a class if the clone is expanded.

TGTGCCAGCAGTGCTAGCGGCTACGAGCAGTACTTC CASSASGYEQYF . TRBJ2-7 TRBV6-1 TRBD2
TGCAGCGGGGCTCTGAACACTGAAGCTTTCTTT CSGALNTEAFF . TRBJ1-1 TRBV29-1 .
TGTGCCAGTTCAGACACAAAAAATCAGCCCCAGCATTTT CASSDTKNQPQHF . TRBJ1-5 TRBV19 .
TGTGCCAGCAGTCACCTCCGGGAAGCTTTCTTT CASSHLREAFF . TRBJ1-1 TRBV6-1 .
TGCGCCAGCAGCAGTCAGGGGATACCCGGGGAGCTGTTTTTT CASSSQGIPGELFF few TRBJ2-2 TRBV10-2 .
TGTGCCAGCAGCGCGACTGACAGGGGGAATTCACCCCTCCACTTT CASSATDRGNSPLHF . TRBJ1-6 TRBV2 TRBD1
TGTGCCAGCAGATATCAAGACAGGGGACACGTCCTGACTTTC CASRYQDRGHVLTF . TRBJ2-6 TRBV6-5 TRBD1
TGTGCCAGCAGGACTTCAGGGTCCGGAAACACCATATATTTT CASRTSGSGNTIYF . TRBJ1-3 TRBV28 .
TGTGCCAGCAGCTTAACTGATAGTGAAGAGACCCAGTACTTC CASSLTDSEETQYF . TRBJ2-5 TRBV7-3 .
TGCAGCGTGATGGATCTAGATCGCACCGGGGAGCTGTTTTTT CSVMDLDRTGELFF . TRBJ2-2 TRBV29-1 .
TGTGCCAGCAGTGAGTCAGTTGGACAGGAAGCTTTCTTT CASSESVGQEAFF . TRBJ1-1 TRBV6-1 .
TGTGCCAGCAGGGGAGTCGGAAACACCATATATTTT CASRGVGNTIYF . TRBJ1-3 TRBV7-9 .
TGTGCCACCAGCAGACCGGGACAGGGCCACGAGCAGTACTTC CATSRPGQGHEQYF . TRBJ2-7 TRBV15 TRBD1
TGTGCCAGCAGTCAAGGACAGGGACCAGATACGCAGTATTTT CASSQGQGPDTQYF . TRBJ2-3 TRBV6-1 TRBD1
TGTGCCAGCAGCGTATCGGGGGGGAGGGTAAACACTGAAGCTTTCTTT CASSVSGGRVNTEAFF . TRBJ1-1 TRBV9 .
TGTGCCAGAACGACAGGCATAATCCCTTCACCTAACTATGGCTACACCTTC CARTTGIIPSPNYGYTF . TRBJ1-2 TRBV21-1 .
TGTGCCAGCTCACCGACAGAGTACAACTATGGCTACACCTTC CASSPTEYNYGYTF . TRBJ1-2 TRBV18 .
TGCGCCAGCAGCTTGGTCGGGACAGCTAACTATGGCTACACCTTC CASSLVGTANYGYTF few TRBJ1-2 TRBV5-1 TRBD1
TGTGCCAGCAGTTCTGAACAGGGGGGGTGGTCACCCCTCCACTTT CASSSEQGGWSPLHF few TRBJ1-6 TRBV27 TRBD1
TGTGCCAGCAATATGGGGGGTGTGAACACTGAAGCTTTCTTT CASNMGGVNTEAFF few TRBJ1-1 TRBV13 .
TGTGCCAGCAGCCCTCAGGGGGACAGGAATCAGCCCCAGCATTTT CASSPQGDRNQPQHF . TRBJ1-5 TRBV7-9 TRBD1
TGTGCTACCGTGGGCAGGGGGCTTAATGAAGCTTTCTTT CATVGRGLNEAFF few TRBJ1-1 TRBV19 TRBD1
TGTGCCAGCAGTTTATATGAGTCCGACTATGGCTACACCTTC CASSLYESDYGYTF . TRBJ1-2 TRBV28 .
TGCGCCAGCAGCCGGACAGGGGGTAGCAATCAGCCCCAGCATTTT CASSRTGGSNQPQHF . TRBJ1-5 TRBV5-1 TRBD1
TGCGCCAGCAGCCCGGGAGACGGCAAAGAGACCCAGTACTTC CASSPGDGKETQYF . TRBJ2-5 TRBV4-1 .
TGTGCCACCAGCAGAGACAGATCCGGGGCCAACGTCCTGACTTTC CATSRDRSGANVLTF . TRBJ2-6 TRBV15 .
TGTTCCAGCAGCCCCAGAGTAGGGGGATTCGCCGAGCAGTACTTC CSSSPRVGGFAEQYF . TRBJ2-7 TRBV7-9 .
TGTGCCAGCAGCTTCCGGGACTCAGGGGAGCAGTTCTTC CASSFRDSGEQFF . TRBJ2-1 TRBV7-2 .
TGTGCCTGGAGCGAAACAGGGGCCGTAAGCTATGGCTACACCTTC CAWSETGAVSYGYTF few TRBJ1-2 TRBV30 TRBD1
TGTGCCAGCAGCACAACCAGGGTTTCACGCTACGAGCAGGCTGGGCAGTACTTC CASSTTRVSRYEQAGQYF . TRBJ2-7 TRBV7-9 .
TGTGCCAGTAGTATAGGTTGGTATTCGGGCTACAATGAGCAGTTCTTC CASSIGWYSGYNEQFF . TRBJ2-1 TRBV19 .
TGCGCCAGCAGCCGGACTAGCGGCACAGATACGCAGTATTTT CASSRTSGTDTQYF . TRBJ2-3 TRBV5-1 TRBD2
TGCGCCAGCAGCCCCGACCGCCGGGACAGGCGAACCGGGACCCAAGAGACCCAGTACTTC CASSPDRRDRRTGTQETQYF . TRBJ2-5 TRBV10-1 TRBD1
TGTGCCAGCAGCTTGGCCAATAACAACCAAAACATTCAGTACTTC CASSLANNNQNIQYF . TRBJ2-4 TRBV5-8 .
TGTGCCAGCAGCGTAGGCGCGGGGTACGAGCAGTACTTC CASSVGAGYEQYF . TRBJ2-7 TRBV9 .
TGTGCCAGCAGCAAACAGGGAAGTGCCTACGAGCAGTACTTC CASSKQGSAYEQYF . TRBJ2-7 TRBV21-1 .
TGTGCCAGTAGCGACGGACAGGGTAACTACTATGGCTACACCTTC CASSDGQGNYYGYTF . TRBJ1-2 TRBV19 TRBD1
TGTGCCAGCAGCCCTCCAGTCTCTGGGGCCAACGTCCTGACTTTC CASSPPVSGANVLTF . TRBJ2-6 TRBV28 .
TGTGCCAGCAGTTACTCGAGCTCTAGCGGCTACAATGAGCAGTTCTTC CASSYSSSSGYNEQFF . TRBJ2-1 TRBV6-5 TRBD2
TGCAGTGCTAGCCGGGGGGTTGAGCAGTACTTC CSASRGVEQYF . TRBJ2-7 TRBV20-1 TRBD2
TGTGCCAGCAGACCGGGACTGGACACCGGGGAGCTGTTTTTT CASRPGLDTGELFF . TRBJ2-2 TRBV6-1 .
TGTGCCAGCAGCTTAACCGGGTACGAGCAGTACTTC CASSLTGYEQYF . TRBJ2-7 TRBV7-9 .
TGTGCCATCAAAGCCTCGGGACTTTACTCCTACGAGCAGTACTTC CAIKASGLYSYEQYF . TRBJ2-7 TRBV10-3 .
TGTGCCAGTAGTCTAAAGACAGGGAACTATGGCTACACCTTC CASSLKTGNYGYTF . TRBJ1-2 TRBV19 TRBD1
TGTGCCAGTAGCTTCGGGACACAATTCTACGAGCAGTACTTC CASSFGTQFYEQYF . TRBJ2-7 TRBV19 .
TGTGCCAGCAGCCGAACGGGGCAAGAGACCCAGTACTTC CASSRTGQETQYF . TRBJ2-5 TRBV9 .
TGTGCCAGCAGCCCTTGGACAGCCTACGAGCAGTACTTC CASSPWTAYEQYF few TRBJ2-7 TRBV7-8 .
TGTGCCAGCAGCGGGGGACAGGGGAACTACGAGCAGTACTTC CASSGGQGNYEQYF . TRBJ2-7 TRBV5-8 TRBD1
TGTGCCAGCAGCCCCGGTCGGGACAGGGGGCCTCACAATGAGCAGTTCTTC CASSPGRDRGPHNEQFF once TRBJ2-1 TRBV9 TRBD1
TGTGCCTGGAACGAAAAGGGACTAGCGGGAGGCCGGCGGACCCAGTACTTC CAWNEKGLAGGRRTQYF . TRBJ2-5 TRBV30 TRBD2